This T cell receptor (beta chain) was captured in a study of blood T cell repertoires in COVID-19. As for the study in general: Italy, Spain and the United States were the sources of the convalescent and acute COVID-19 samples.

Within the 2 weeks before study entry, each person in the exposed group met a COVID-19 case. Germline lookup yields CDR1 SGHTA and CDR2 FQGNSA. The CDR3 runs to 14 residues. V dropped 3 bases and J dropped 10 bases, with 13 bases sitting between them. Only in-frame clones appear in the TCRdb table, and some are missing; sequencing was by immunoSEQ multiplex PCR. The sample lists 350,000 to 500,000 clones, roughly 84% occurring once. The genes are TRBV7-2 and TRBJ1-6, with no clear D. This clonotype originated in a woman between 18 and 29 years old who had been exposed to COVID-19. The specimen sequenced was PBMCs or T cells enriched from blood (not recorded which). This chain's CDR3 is CASSLAGDTSPLHF. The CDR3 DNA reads TGTGCCAGCAGCTTGGCGGGAGACACCTCACCCCTCCACTTT.